This T cell receptor beta chain was documented in a study of blood T cell repertoires in COVID-19. As for the study in general: T cells, B-cell-depleted T cells, or PBMCs provided the cDNA or gDNA that served as material.

The germline CDR1 and CDR2 sequences are SQVTM and ANQGSEA. The CDR3 totals 13 residues. V was pared by 3 bases and J by 3 bases, with 3 bases of the junction left unmatched. This table comes from immunoSEQ multiplex PCR, and its TCRdb copy is limited to in-frame clones, with some not included. The sample records 130,000 or so clones, around 80% being singletons. The sequenced material came from peripheral blood. This receptor was taken from a man between 60 and 70 years old with active or convalescent COVID-19. The chain employs TRBV29-1 and TRBJ2-7; 9 positions agree with TRBD2. The CDR3 sequence: CSVEASGDYEQYF. DNA of the CDR3: TGCAGCGTTGAGGCTAGCGGGGACTACGAGCAGTACTTC.